What follows are 21 T cell receptor beta chains derived from one specimen sequenced in a study of T cell clonotyping in hematopoietic cell transplantation. The assay was immunoSEQ multiplex PCR, and TCRdb's table has in-frame clones only and misses some. The sample yields around 6,200 clones, more than 75% seen once. Sequences were derived from peripheral blood mononuclear cells, sampled 100 days after allogeneic stem cell transplant. These receptors were collected from a female patient aged 35 to 55 who had an allogeneic stem cell transplant from a related donor, so the T cells may come from the graft donor. Some clones in this sample may be carry-over from other donors' samples.

The chain links TRBV11-3 to TRBJ2-7, with D hard to call. The CDR3 contains 13 residues. Trimming left V 3 bases short and J 2 bases short, with 8 bases between. Per the germline V gene, CDR1 is SGHNT and CDR2 is YENEEA. DNA for the CDR3: TGTGCCAGCAGCTTTGGCGGCGCCTACGAGCAGTACTTC. Residues: CASSFGGAYEQYF.

The genes are TRBV27 and TRBJ1-1, with 7 bases matching TRBD1. The CDR3 spans 16 residues. Losses at the gene ends were 8 bases for V and 4 bases for J; bases not matched to a gene: 16. Germline V gene sequence: CDR1 MNHEY, CDR2 SMNVEV (reference sequence). This CDR3 reads CASSWTGGAIGTEAFF. CDR3 in DNA: TGTGCCAGCTCATGGACAGGAGGGGCAATTGGCACTGAAGCTTTCTTT.

The V call is TRBV4-1, the J call TRBJ1-2; D might be TRBD1 (5 bases). Trimming took off 1 base at V and 5 bases at J, with 17 bases between the two ends. This CDR3 has 16 residues. Germline CDR1 reads MGHRA; CDR2 reads YSYEKL. CDR3 DNA sequence: TGCGCCAGCAGCCAAGGCCGCTTGGGGGGTCGGTATGGCTACACCTTC. It is translated as CASSQGRLGGRYGYTF.

V usage is TRBV2 and J usage is TRBJ2-1, with TRBD2 identical over 8 bases. CDR1 and CDR2 from the germline V gene are SNHLY and FYNNEI. CDR3 length equals 17 residues. The V gene end was trimmed by 5 bases and the J gene end by 6 bases; junction bases not matched to a gene: 15. This chain's CDR3 is CASSPLSGTRLINEQFF. CDR3 sequence (DNA): TGTGCCAGCAGTCCTCTTAGCGGGACCCGCCTAATCAATGAGCAGTTCTTC.

This sequence joins TRBV4-1 and TRBJ1-4; the D gene is possibly TRBD1 (6 bases). V lost 0 bases and J 8 bases, leaving 16 bases between the germline ends. Germline V lookup: CDR1 MGHRA, CDR2 YSYEKL. The CDR3 is 16 residues long. The CDR3 spells CASSQEGASRGEKLFF. The CDR3 nucleotides read TGCGCCAGCAGCCAAGAGGGGGCCTCAAGGGGGGAAAAACTGTTTTTT.

The chain joins TRBV10-3 to TRBJ2-7; D possibly corresponds to TRBD1 (6 bases). Trimming cost V 10 bases and J 5 bases, with 12 bases left between them. The length of the CDR3 is 11 residues. Germline lookup yields CDR1 ENHRY and CDR2 SYGVKD. The CDR3: CATGQTDEQYF. CDR3 bases: TGTGCCACGGGACAAACGGACGAGCAGTACTTC.

The chain has TRBV30 and TRBJ1-2, with D maybe TRBD1 (5 bases). Trimming cost V 1 base and J 4 bases, with 13 bases left between them. This CDR3 spans 14 amino acids. The V gene's germline CDR1 is GTSNPN and CDR2 SVGIG (reference sequence). CDR3 amino acids: CAWSEGGAVYGYTF. The CDR3 nucleotides read TGTGCCTGGAGTGAAGGAGGGGCCGTCTATGGCTACACCTTC.

The CDR3: CASSFRQDYGYTF. The CDR3 nucleotides read TGTGCCAGCAGTTTTCGACAGGACTATGGCTACACCTTC. This chain connects TRBV6-6 to TRBJ1-2; possible D gene TRBD1, 6 bases. The CDR3 extends over 13 amino acids. The V end was cut by 4 bases, the J end by 3 bases, with 9 bases between. Looked up from germline, CDR1 is MNHNY and CDR2 is SVGAGI (reference sequence).

This rearrangement joins TRBV2 to TRBJ2-7, with 8 nucleotides matching TRBD1. V lost 6 bases, J lost 9 bases, and 13 bases stayed unmatched. Germline V lookup: CDR1 SNHLY, CDR2 FYNNEI. CDR3 size: 14 residues. CDR3 bases: TGTGCCAGCAGCCCTTCGGACAGGGTTGGGGCGCAGTACTTC. Amino acids: CASSPSDRVGAQYF. Variable domain in full (rest from reference TRBV2 and TRBJ2-7): EPEVTQTPSHQVTQMGQEVILRCVPISNHLYFYWYRQILGQKVEFLVSFYNNEISEKSEIFDDQFSVERPDGSNFTLKIRSTKLEDSAMYFCASSPSDRVGAQYFGPGTRLTVT.

V usage is TRBV11-3 and J usage is TRBJ2-3, with 9 bases matching TRBD1. The CDR3 is made up of 16 amino acids. V lost 1 base to trimming and J lost 3 bases; unmatched junction nucleotides: 5. Germline lookup yields CDR1 SGHNT and CDR2 YENEEA. In nucleotides, the CDR3 is TGTGCCAGCAGCTTAGTGCCGGGACAGGGTACAGATACGCAGTATTTT. Amino acids: CASSLVPGQGTDTQYF.

The chain combines TRBV7-2 with TRBJ1-3; 8 bases align to TRBD1. Trimming removed 2 bases from V and 7 bases from J; junction bases left unmatched: 13. This CDR3 has 17 residues. Germline V gene lookup returns CDR1 SGHTA and CDR2 FQGNSA. Here the CDR3 reads CASSLISPGGKRNTIYF. Here the CDR3 DNA reads TGTGCCAGCAGCTTAATCTCCCCAGGGGGCAAGAGGAACACCATATATTTT.

The V gene is TRBV9, the J gene TRBJ2-3; possible D gene TRBD1, 5 bases. This CDR3 comprises 14 residues. CDR1 is SGDLS, CDR2 YYNGEE, per germline. Between the trimmed V and J ends, which lost 0 bases and 1 base, there was a span of 6 bases. CDR3 sequence (DNA): TGTGCCAGCAGCGTAGGGGGCCGCACAGATACGCAGTATTTT. This translates into CASSVGGRTDTQYF.

This clone was counted a single time. The V gene is TRBV19, the J gene TRBJ2-6, with no clear D. The CDR3 runs 16 residues. The germline V gene encodes CDR1 LNHDA and CDR2 SQIVND (reference sequence). V lost 5 bases to trimming and J lost 0 bases, with 11 bases between them. CDR3 sequence (DNA): TGTGCCAGTAGTCCCCCGGGCCACTCTGGGGCCAACGTCCTGACTTTC. Protein product: CASSPPGHSGANVLTF.

This rearrangement joins TRBV5-1 to TRBJ2-3, with 11 bases lining up with TRBD1. V shed 4 bases and J 6 bases; nucleotides not matched to a gene: 7. CDR1 is SGHRS and CDR2 is YFSETQ in the germline V gene. The CDR3 length is 15 residues. The CDR3 DNA follows: TGCGCCAGCAGCCTCCCGGGACAGGGGGTGGATACGCAGTATTTT. Its protein is CASSLPGQGVDTQYF.

This chain uses TRBV5-4 with TRBJ2-5, with D perhaps TRBD2 (7 bases). The CDR3 covers 15 residues. Trimming took 5 bases from V and 2 from J, leaving 16 bases between them. The germline V gene encodes CDR1 SGHNT and CDR2 YYREEE (reference sequence). CDR3 DNA: TGTGCCAGCAGTCAAGGGGGGGAGATGCAAGAGACCCAGTACTTC. Translation: CASSQGGEMQETQYF.

This rearrangement joins TRBV7-9 to TRBJ1-2, with TRBD1 identical over 9 bases. This CDR3 is built from 15 residues. Per the germline V gene, CDR1 is SEHNR and CDR2 is FQNEAQ (reference sequence). With V trimmed by 4 bases and J by 4 bases, 7 bases remained unmatched. The DNA of the CDR3 is TGTGCCAGCAGCTCCCGGACAGGGGAGAGCTATGGCTACACCTTC. Translated: CASSSRTGESYGYTF.

The chain carries TRBV4-2 and TRBJ2-2; 7 nucleotides agree with TRBD2. The ends lost 10 bases at V and 10 bases at J; junction bases unmatched: 12. CDR3 length: 13 residues. Germline CDR1 LGHNA, CDR2 YNFKEQ. CDR3 amino acids: CATQTSTNKELFF. The CDR3 nucleotides are TGTGCCACCCAGACTAGCACAAATAAGGAGCTGTTTTTT.

The table lists this clone with a count of one. The gene calls are TRBV7-2 and TRBJ2-3, with 9 positions matching TRBD2. Germline CDR1 is SGHTA and CDR2 is FQGNSA. The trim removed 2 bases at V and 5 bases at J, leaving 5 bases unmatched. This CDR3 region has 15 residues. The CDR3: CASSLSSGVGDTQYF. DNA of the CDR3: TGTGCCAGCAGCTTATCTAGCGGGGTGGGAGATACGCAGTATTTT.

The gene calls are TRBV7-2 and TRBJ2-1; D is undetermined. Germline CDR1 SGHTA, CDR2 FQGNSA. This CDR3 is 16 amino acids long. Trimming shortened V by 1 base and J by 8 bases, and 18 bases separated the two germline ends. This CDR3 reads CASSLGSYPFVDEQFF. The CDR3, as DNA: TGTGCCAGCAGCTTAGGGAGTTATCCTTTCGTCGATGAGCAGTTCTTC.

This clone was seen once. This rearrangement joins TRBV4-1 to TRBJ1-5; 9 bases are a match to TRBD1. CDR1 and CDR2 from the germline V gene are MGHRA and YSYEKL. The CDR3 runs 17 residues. V lost 0 bases and J lost 13; bases outside the gene matches: 16. CDR3 nucleotides: TGCGCCAGCAGCCAAGATCACCCTGGGACAGGGTCTCAGGGGCAGCATTTT. Residues: CASSQDHPGTGSQGQHF.

The chain is built from TRBV7-2 and TRBJ2-1; no definite D call. This CDR3 has 11 residues. Germline CDR1 SGHTA, CDR2 FQGNSA. Deletions cut 4 bases from V and 5 bases from J, with 3 bases between. CDR3 bases: TGTGCCAGCAGCTACCACAATGAGCAGTTCTTC. Encoded protein: CASSYHNEQFF.